This TCR beta chain was documented in a study of blood T cells in healthy people across ages (dated by TCRdb to the mid-2010s). Describing the broader study: In model experiments, template switching captured roughly one uniquely barcoded TCR beta cDNA molecule for every two T cells. Using deep sequencing normalized with unique cDNA molecular identifiers, the study measured how TCR beta repertoire diversity changes with age. The donors were divided into four age groups: young (average around 17 years), middle-aged (around 37), aged (around 59) and long-lived (around 87). Donors of different ages were randomly distributed across sequencing lanes to avoid experimental bias. The study analyzed two additional independent replicas of 1 million unique cDNA reads from the same blood draw for two donors, one aged 18 to 30 and one aged 80 or older. Results the study describes overall, beyond this receptor: There was a strong correlation between observed TCR beta diversity and the percentage of naive T cells measured by flow cytometry. Because donor CMV infection status was unknown, age-related changes in expanded clonotypes were potentially confounded. Compared with the aged group, the long-lived group had more naive CD4+ T cells, fewer expanded clones and increased TCR diversity, a pattern suggesting age selection. Since profiling was done on bulk unsorted PBMCs, naive and antigen-experienced compartments could not be conclusively compared. As age increased, observed TCR beta diversity per million T cells dropped in a roughly linear way, and a significant reduction was already evident by age approximately 40. Estimates of total diversity based on one million sequenced T cells were considered lower bounds and underestimates.

Systemically healthy Caucasian individuals from Russia, over 30 in total and aged about 6 to 90 years, were included as donors. Each donor gave 9.5 to 10 milliliters of peripheral blood, drawn into EDTA-treated Vacutainer tubes. PBMCs were isolated by Ficoll-Paque density-gradient centrifugation, with at least 6 million obtained per sample. Trizol reagent was used to extract total RNA from the PBMCs, yielding at least 6 micrograms per sample. For every donor, an aliquot of PBMCs went through flow cytometry to measure the percentages of naive CD45RAhigh/CD27high T cells. On this clonotype itself: Its antigen is not yet known. The record has no base qualities; no much larger clone is one base away.

At the junction V is shortened by 1 base and J by 6 bases, with 9 bases in between. From its cysteine to its phenylalanine, the CDR3 spans 14 amino acids. Only the CDR3 DNA is retained, 42 bases long and in frame from the first base. The germline V gene provides CDR1 MGHDK and CDR2 SYGVNS. The method was 5' RACE. TCRdb shows the sequencer as Illumina HiSeq 2500. A second PCR of roughly 6 to 11 cycles was run with a J-beta primer mix and a sample-barcoded 5' primer. A unique molecular identifier was introduced onto each TCR beta cDNA molecule by a template-switch 5' adaptor carrying 12 random nucleotides. Each sample yielded at least 2.5 million CDR3-containing paired-end reads. First-strand cDNA synthesis was performed from all RNA using the Mint cDNA synthesis kit, with priming by a TRBC-specific oligonucleotide. Following uracil-DNA glycosylase treatment, a first 18-cycle PCR with universal primers M1SS and BC2_uni_R was performed on all cDNA. In the authors' own workflow: For normalization, 1 million high-quality reads, each with a distinct molecular identifier, were randomly selected from each sample. Reads with shared molecular identifiers were discarded instead of being binned into consensus sequences. MiTCR, set to a Q25 quality threshold and the strictest error-elimination algorithm, was used for CDR3 identification, clonotype clustering and error correction. A nonparametric unseen species model using Euler transformation provided a lower-bound estimate of total TCR beta diversity. TCRdb's own reprocessing of the public reads used fastp at Q25 and MiXCR and kept productive beta chains. Rows merge per CDR3 protein into single entries with the most common DNA and genes. For this entry, the V and J calls and clone size follow TCRdb and not the study's own pipeline. This sample holds some 800,000 distinct CDR3 sequences; around 43% were observed only once. The leading ten clones occupy roughly 19% of the sample.

This receptor was identified in a man aged 60 to 75 in good health. The sample taken for sequencing was blood. Recombination connected TRBV25-1 to TRBJ1-4, with TRBD1 perhaps the D gene, on 5 matching bases. In nucleotide form, the sequence is TGTGCCAGCAGTGAATCAGGGAGTGATGAAAAACTGTTTTTT. Its protein reads: CASSESGSDEKLFF.